This T cell receptor (beta chain) is from a study of T cell responses to AZD1222 COVID-19 vaccine. The V and J ends lost 1 base and 5 bases respectively, with 8 bases between them. From germline, CDR1 is SGHAT and CDR2 FQNNGV. There are 13 residues in the CDR3. The data were produced by immunoSEQ multiplex PCR, yet TCRdb's version contains in-frame clones alone and is incomplete. This sample has 95,000 to 150,000 clones, with 87% found just once. V is TRBV11-2 and J is TRBJ1-1; D gene ambiguous. This clonotype was sampled from an adult who received the AZD1222 COVID-19 vaccine. This sample comprised peripheral blood, obtained 28 days after the second AZD1222 dose. CDR3 DNA sequence: TGTGCCAGCAGCTTAGGAATCAGAACTGAAGCTTTCTTT. This codes for CASSLGIRTEAFF.